The present T cell receptor (beta chain) was sequenced within a study of blood T cells in healthy people across ages. Concerning this clonotype itself: Its target is unknown.

For the second PCR, which ran for about 6 to 11 cycles, a sample-barcoded 5' primer and a J-beta primer mix were used. TCRdb fed the 5' RACE reads into MiXCR, producing one record per CDR3 protein. The sample consists of about 1,000,000 distinct CDR3 sequences, under 55% of them appearing once. Study-wide findings and caveats: Naive and antigen-experienced cells were not separated, limiting conclusive comparison. Strong correlation was found linking TCR beta diversity to naive T cell percentage. A roughly linear fall in TCR beta diversity per million T cells was seen with increasing age.

Sequenced material: blood. The source is a woman aged 55-70 years in good health.

The CDR3 reads CASSSLRVTGETQYF. The DNA for the CDR3 is TGTGCCAGCAGTTCTCTCAGGGTTACGGGAGAGACCCAGTACTTC. V and J are TRBV27 and TRBJ2-7; perhaps TRBD1 as D (5 bases). Near its end, the DNA agrees better with TRBJ2-5, so the J call may be wrong. Germline loops: CDR1 MNHEY, CDR2 SMNVEV (reference sequence). CDR3 length: 15 residues.